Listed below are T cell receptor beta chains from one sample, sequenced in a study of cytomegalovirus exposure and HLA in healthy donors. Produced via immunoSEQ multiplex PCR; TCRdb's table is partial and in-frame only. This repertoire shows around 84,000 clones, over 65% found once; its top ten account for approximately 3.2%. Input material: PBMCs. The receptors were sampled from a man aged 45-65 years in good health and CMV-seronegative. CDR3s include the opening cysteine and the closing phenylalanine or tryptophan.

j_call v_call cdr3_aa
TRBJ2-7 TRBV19 CASSIDLTAYEQYF
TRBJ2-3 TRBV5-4 CASSIRQGWDTQYF
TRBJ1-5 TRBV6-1 CASTEGTGNQPQHF
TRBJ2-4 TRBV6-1 CASNKGGEAKNIQYF
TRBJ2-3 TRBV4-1 CASSRQTGGFLPEPQYF
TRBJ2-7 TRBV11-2 CASSLVPGQRFYEQYF
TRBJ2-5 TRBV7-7 CASSQGLAIETQYF
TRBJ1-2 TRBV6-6 CASSYLGTGEGYTF
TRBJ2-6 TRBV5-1 CATREGLTGANVLTF
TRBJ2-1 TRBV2 CASTEGASYNEQFF
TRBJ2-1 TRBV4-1 CASSQVGGSNNEQFF
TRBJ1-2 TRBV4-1 CASSQETGVGGYTF
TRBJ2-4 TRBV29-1 CSSMDRAENIQYF
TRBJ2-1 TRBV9 CASSVSSGAAYNEQFF
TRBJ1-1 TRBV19 CASSIVIAAEAFF
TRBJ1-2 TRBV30 CAWQGDSEDDYGYTF
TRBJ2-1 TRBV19 CASSMGGSSYNEQFF
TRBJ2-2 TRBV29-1 CSGREAGGTGELFF
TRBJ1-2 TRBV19 CASSADRVDYGYTF
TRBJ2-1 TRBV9 CASSRNGINNEQFF
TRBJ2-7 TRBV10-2 CAINDKLTYEQYF
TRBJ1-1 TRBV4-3 CASSRPGETEAFF
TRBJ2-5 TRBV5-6 CASSGPQIQETQYF
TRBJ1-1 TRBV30 CAWGRGLSSYTEAFF
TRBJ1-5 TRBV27 CASSFPTYVPQHF
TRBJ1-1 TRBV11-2 CASSLDRWGAEAFF